Listed here are 29 T cell receptor beta chains from one sample, sequenced in a study of blood T cells in healthy people across ages (dated by TCRdb to the mid-2010s). Libraries were built with 5' RACE. This sample was sequenced with an Illumina HiSeq 2500. The second PCR ran for about 7 to 11 cycles and used a J-beta primer mix along with a sample-barcoded 5' primer. TCRdb's own reprocessing of the public reads used fastp at Q25 and MiXCR and kept productive beta chains. Duplicate CDR3 protein sequences are folded into a single record with the most common DNA and genes. This sample holds about 1.8 million distinct CDR3 sequences; less than 50% were observed only once. The ten largest clonotypes hold 2% to 2.5% of the sample. The sequencing input was blood. All receptors come from a woman between 40 and 55 years old in good health.

This clonotype was seen a handful of times. The chain recombines TRBV3-1 with TRBJ2-6; 12 bases are shared with TRBD1. V was pared by 5 bases and J by 1 base, with 6 bases of the junction left unmatched. This CDR3 comprises 18 residues. Germline V gives CDR1 LGHDT, CDR2 YNNKEL (reference sequence). The CDR3 sequence: CASSMGQGAQSGANVLTF. The CDR3 DNA is TGTGCCAGCAGCATGGGACAGGGGGCGCAGTCTGGGGCCAACGTCCTGACTTTC. Using reference TRBV3-1 and TRBJ2-6 for the parts outside the CDR3, the full variable domain is DTAVSQTPKYLVTQMGNDKSIKCEQNLGHDTMYWYKQDSKKFLKIMFSYNNKELIINETVPNRFSPKSPDKAHLNLHINSLELGDSAVYFCASSMGQGAQSGANVLTFGAGSRLTVL.

V is TRBV6-1 and J is TRBJ2-7; D not certain. The CDR3 is 11 residues long. Germline-derived CDR1 and CDR2 are MNHNS and SASEGT. V was trimmed by 4 bases and J by 6 bases, leaving 7 bases between them. CDR3 DNA sequence: TGTGCCAGCAGTGGGATGAGCGAGCAGTACGTC. Translation gives CASSGMSEQYV.

In its sample, this clonotype was seen once. This chain links TRBV5-1 with TRBJ2-5, with 7 positions matching TRBD1. J lost 5 bases, V lost 3 bases, and 4 bases had no gene match. In germline, CDR1 is SGHRS, CDR2 YFSETQ. The CDR3 sequence is 13 residues long. CDR3 protein: CASSWAGGETQYF. Written as DNA, the CDR3 is TGCGCCAGCAGCTGGGCAGGGGGTGAGACCCAGTACTTC.

The rearrangement joins TRBV7-9 to TRBJ1-2; D unresolved. This CDR3 has 18 residues. CDR1 is SEHNR, CDR2 FQNEAQ, per germline (reference sequence). Deletions cut 0 bases from V and 1 base from J, with 18 bases between. As DNA, the CDR3 is TGTGCCAGCAGCTTAGCTCTTTCTCGGGCGAGGAATAACTATGGCTACACCTTC. Amino acids: CASSLALSRARNNYGYTF.

The chain joins TRBV20-1 to TRBJ1-2; tentatively, D is TRBD1 (6 bases). Germline V gene data show CDR1 as DFQATT and CDR2 as SNEGSKA (reference sequence). The V gene lost 4 bases and the J gene lost 2 bases, with 17 bases spanning the gap. The CDR3 runs 15 residues. The CDR3 region has the DNA TGCAGTGCTATGGCTCCAGGGGCTCCGAACTATGGCTACACCTTC. This sequence encodes CSAMAPGAPNYGYTF.

This rearrangement joins TRBV12-3 or TRBV12-4 to TRBJ2-1, with D unclear. V was pared by 1 base and J by 2 bases, with 9 bases between. The CDR3 is 15 residues long. CDR3 loop: CASSLGTPPYNEQFF. The DNA for the CDR3 is TGTGCCAGCAGTTTAGGGACCCCACCCTACAATGAGCAGTTCTTC.

This clonotype turned up a few times. The genes are TRBV7-2 and TRBJ2-5; maybe TRBD2 (5 bases). The length of the CDR3 is 16 residues. The V and J ends lost 5 bases and 4 bases respectively, with 20 bases between them. The germline V gene encodes CDR1 SGHTA and CDR2 FQGNSA. The CDR3 nucleotides are TGTGCCAGCAGCCCCCGGACGGGGAAAATTCTAGAGACCCAGTACTTC. Amino acids: CASSPRTGKILETQYF.

V gene TRBV12-3 or TRBV12-4 combines with J gene TRBJ2-2, with TRBD2 matching over 8 bases. J lost 0 bases, V lost 9 bases, and 9 bases had no gene match. The CDR3 extends over 16 amino acids. The CDR3 sequence is CASTIGGGTNTGELFF. CDR3 sequence (DNA): TGTGCCAGTACAATAGGCGGGGGGACGAACACCGGGGAGCTGTTTTTT.

At least ten counts were recorded for this clonotype. This chain connects TRBV20-1 to TRBJ2-7; 10 bases map to TRBD2. The germline CDR1 and CDR2 sequences are DFQATT and SNEGSKA (reference sequence). The CDR3 consists of 12 residues. Unmatched junction bases numbered 1, after V lost 5 bases and J lost 3 bases. For the CDR3, the DNA is TGCAGTGCTCGGACTAGCGGCTACGAGCAGTACTTC. Protein product: CSARTSGYEQYF.

V is TRBV6-2 or TRBV6-3 and J is TRBJ1-4; 7 bases fit TRBD1. This CDR3 is 15 amino acids long. Trimming at V came to 0 bases and at J to 3 bases, leaving 1 base not matched to a gene. Germline CDR1 and CDR2: MNHEY and SVGEGT. CDR3 residues: CASSYSGTANEKLFF. For the CDR3, the DNA is TGTGCCAGCAGTTACTCCGGGACAGCTAATGAAAAACTGTTTTTT.

The table lists this clonotype with a few counts. V usage is TRBV4-1 and J usage is TRBJ2-3, with unresolved D. Germline V gives CDR1 MGHRA, CDR2 YSYEKL. V was pared by 0 bases and J by 6 bases, with 10 bases between. The CDR3 runs to 14 residues. The CDR3 loop reads CASSQESASDTQYF. DNA of the CDR3: TGCGCCAGCAGCCAAGAATCCGCGTCGGATACGCAGTATTTT.

This clonotype was observed a few times. The rearrangement joins TRBV4-3 to TRBJ2-3; D is perhaps TRBD2 (5 bases). The germline V gene has CDR1 LGHNA and CDR2 YSLEER. The CDR3 has 16 residues. Trimming shortened V by 0 bases and J by 5 bases, and 15 bases separated the two germline ends. Here the CDR3 reads CASSQDPGSRIDTQYF. CDR3 in DNA: TGCGCCAGCAGCCAAGATCCGGGAAGCAGGATAGATACGCAGTATTTT.

The chain combines TRBV27 with TRBJ2-7, with 10 bases that match TRBD1. CDR1 is MNHEY, CDR2 SMNVEV, per germline (reference sequence). The V and J ends lost 7 bases and 6 bases, in that order; junction bases with no gene match: 9. This CDR3 is 14 amino acids long. This CDR3 reads CASNSRTGGPEQYF. As DNA, the CDR3 is TGTGCCAGCAACTCGAGGACAGGGGGACCCGAGCAGTACTTC.

This clonotype was counted only a few times. This chain uses TRBV7-9 with TRBJ2-3; no reliable D call. This CDR3 region has 14 residues. Looked up from germline, CDR1 is SEHNR and CDR2 is FQNEAQ (reference sequence). The V end was cut by 5 bases, the J end by 9 bases, with 18 bases between. CDR3 nucleotide sequence: TGTGCCAGCAGCCCGAGCATTCCCCCGGTAACGCAGTATTTT. Its translation: CASSPSIPPVTQYF.

Written as DNA, the CDR3 is TGTGCCAGCAGCCGAGCCGCGGGGCGCACTGAAGCTTTCTTT. Its translation: CASSRAAGRTEAFF. The V call is TRBV6-5, the J call TRBJ1-1; possibly TRBD1 for D (5 bases). There are 14 residues in the CDR3. V lost 6 bases and J lost 4, with 15 bases in between. CDR1 MNHEY and CDR2 SVGAGI come from the germline V gene.

V is TRBV7-9 and J is TRBJ2-5, with D maybe TRBD1 (6 bases). Germline loops: CDR1 SEHNR, CDR2 FQNEAQ (reference sequence). V was clipped by 5 bases and J by 4 bases, with 17 bases between them. CDR3 length equals 15 residues. This chain's CDR3 is CASSPEGVSRETQYF. DNA for the CDR3: TGTGCCAGCAGCCCAGAGGGGGTTTCGAGAGAGACCCAGTACTTC.

The chain links TRBV7-2 to TRBJ2-3; 9 bases match TRBD1. CDR1 is SGHTA, CDR2 FQGNSA, per germline. This CDR3 contains 15 residues. V lost 5 bases, J lost 5 bases, and 8 bases stayed unmatched. The CDR3 DNA sequence: TGTGCCAGCAGCCGATCACAGGGGGCCGGAGATACGCAGTATTTT. It codes for CASSRSQGAGDTQYF.

This clonotype showed up just a few times. The chain uses TRBV9 and TRBJ2-7, with a weak D call TRBD1 (5 bases). V shed 0 bases and J shed 5 bases, with 21 bases lying between them. The CDR3 runs to 17 residues. Germline CDR1 SGDLS, CDR2 YYNGEE. CDR3 sequence reads: CASSVAPQGRGRDEQYF. The CDR3 nucleotides read TGTGCCAGCAGCGTAGCCCCCCAAGGTAGGGGTAGGGACGAGCAGTACTTC.

The chain uses TRBV5-1 and TRBJ2-1; TRBD2 matches 8 bases. Germline V lookup: CDR1 SGHRS, CDR2 YFSETQ. With V trimmed by 2 bases and J by 4 bases, 17 bases remained unmatched. The CDR3 runs to 19 residues. This CDR3 reads CASSFQDLDTSGVYNEQFF. The DNA of the CDR3 is TGCGCCAGCAGCTTCCAGGACTTGGATACTAGCGGCGTTTACAATGAGCAGTTCTTC.

V is TRBV7-2 and J is TRBJ1-6, with D uncertain. Between the trimmed V and J ends, which lost 5 bases and 8 bases, there was a span of 10 bases. The CDR3 has 13 residues. Germline V CDR1 and CDR2: SGHTA, FQGNSA. CDR3 sequence reads: CASSNLWDSPLHF. DNA for the CDR3: TGTGCCAGCAGCAACCTATGGGATTCACCCCTCCACTTT. The entire variable domain, with the rest obtained from reference TRBV7-2 and TRBJ1-6, is as follows: GAGVSQSPSNKVTEKGKDVELRCDPISGHTALYWYRQSLGQGLEFLIYFQGNSAPDKSGLPSDRFSAERTGGSVSTLTIQRTQQEDSAVYLCASSNLWDSPLHFGNGTRLTVT.

This chain joins TRBV11-2 and TRBJ1-6; D is undetermined. V was pared by 5 bases and J by 0 bases, with 8 bases between. The CDR3 has 15 amino acids. Germline V gives CDR1 SGHAT, CDR2 FQNNGV. The CDR3 reads CASSRENSYNSPLHF. The CDR3 DNA reads as TGTGCCAGCAGCAGGGAAAACTCCTATAATTCACCCCTCCACTTT.

The chain combines TRBV9 with TRBJ2-1; possible D gene TRBD2, 5 bases. The CDR3 runs 16 residues. Germline lookup yields CDR1 SGDLS and CDR2 YYNGEE. Trimming cost V 5 bases and J 0 bases, with 15 bases left between them. Here the CDR3 DNA reads TGTGCCAGCAGTCCAGCGGCAATAAGCTCCTACAATGAGCAGTTCTTC. This codes for CASSPAAISSYNEQFF.

The rearrangement joins TRBV7-3 to TRBJ2-5, with TRBD2 matching 10 bases. The CDR3 totals 16 residues. Looked up from germline, CDR1 is SGHTA and CDR2 is FQGTGA. Losses at the gene ends were 2 bases for V and 4 bases for J; bases not matched to a gene: 7. The DNA of the CDR3 is TGTGCCAGCAGCTTAGACTCTAGCGGGGGACTAGAGACCCAGTACTTC. It specifies CASSLDSSGGLETQYF. The variable domain in full, completed from reference TRBV7-3 and TRBJ2-5, reads GAGVSQTPSNKVTEKGKYVELRCDPISGHTALYWYRQSLGQGPEFLIYFQGTGAADDSGLPNDRFFAVRPEGSVSTLKIQRTERGDSAVYLCASSLDSSGGLETQYFGPGTRLLVL.

The rearrangement links TRBV7-2 to TRBJ2-5, with D unclear. The assigned J gene may be wrong: the sequence end matches TRBJ2-7 better. There are 14 residues in the CDR3. Germline V gene sequence: CDR1 SGHTA, CDR2 FQGNSA. The CDR3 loop is CASSLGNGPYEQYF. CDR3 sequence (DNA): TGTGCCAGCAGCTTAGGGAACGGGCCTTACGAGCAGTACTTC.

This clonotype came up once. This sequence joins TRBV7-2 and TRBJ1-6; 7 nucleotides match TRBD1. CDR3 length: 15 residues. Per germline, CDR1 SGHTA and CDR2 FQGNSA. The V segment lost 5 bases and the J segment 9 bases; nucleotides outside the gene matches: 10. The CDR3 is CASSIRQGASSPLHF. The CDR3 DNA is TGTGCCAGCAGCATCCGACAGGGCGCCAGTTCACCCCTCCACTTT.

The J gene is TRBJ2-3, the V gene TRBV20-1, with D perhaps matching TRBD1 (6 bases). The CDR3 sequence is 17 residues long. The germline V gene has CDR1 DFQATT and CDR2 SNEGSKA (reference sequence). V lost 3 bases and J 1 base, leaving 20 bases between the germline ends. CDR3 DNA sequence: TGCAGTGCTAGCGGGGCGGACGGACCAGGGGGCACAGATACGCAGTATTTT. Translating it yields CSASGADGPGGTDTQYF.

The chain combines TRBV2 with TRBJ1-1; D is perhaps TRBD1 (6 bases). V lost 4 bases, J lost 0 bases, and 18 bases lay in between. The V gene's germline CDR1 is SNHLY and CDR2 FYNNEI. The CDR3 has 17 amino acids. The CDR3 region is CASSVDSDFLMNTEAFF. Here the CDR3 DNA reads TGTGCCAGCAGTGTGGACAGCGACTTTCTTATGAACACTGAAGCTTTCTTT.

Details on this clonotype: One end of the junction fails to match germline, which may point to a read error. The CDR3 reads CASSWGGRSTDPQYF. DNA of the CDR3: TGTGCCAGCAGTTGGGGGGGGAGGAGCACAGATCCGCAGTATTTT. The chain carries TRBV12-3 or TRBV12-4 and TRBJ2-3; TRBD2 agrees at 7 bases. The CDR3 is 15 residues long.

The sample holds a few counts of this clonotype. The chain employs TRBV7-2 and TRBJ2-5; TRBD2 is a possible D gene (5 bases). Germline CDR1 is SGHTA and CDR2 is FQGNSA. There are 16 residues in the CDR3. Trimming left V 4 bases short and J 4 bases short, with 19 bases between. The CDR3 bases are TGTGCCAGCAGCTCCCGAGGGCCTCCCGCTCCAGAGACCCAGTACTTC. This codes for CASSSRGPPAPETQYF. Complete variable domain (other parts from reference TRBV7-2 and TRBJ2-5): GAGVSQSPSNKVTEKGKDVELRCDPISGHTALYWYRQSLGQGLEFLIYFQGNSAPDKSGLPSDRFSAERTGGSVSTLTIQRTQQEDSAVYLCASSSRGPPAPETQYFGPGTRLLVL.